This T cell receptor (beta chain) was observed in a study of blood T cell repertoires in COVID-19. Study-level background: Samples taken during acute and convalescent COVID-19 were collected in the United States, Italy and Spain. Sample material is recorded as cDNA or gDNA derived from T cells, B-cell-depleted T cells, or PBMCs.

Looked up from germline, CDR1 is LNHDA and CDR2 is SQIVND (reference sequence). The CDR3 extends over 15 amino acids. The junction had 4 bases not matched to a gene; V was cut back by 4 bases and J by 1 base. In Seattle, patients joined the study during active infection and were tracked longitudinally. In the study's own analysis: Quantification of nucleated cells was approximated via reference gene primer amplification. The repertoire was sequenced with immunoSEQ multiplex PCR; TCRdb's copy has only in-frame clones and lacks some. The V and J calls and clone size were taken over from that table, and D and trimming were inferred from the DNA. The sample includes about 160,000 clones, about 85% seen only once; the top ten take around 7%.

This receptor was obtained from a man older than 75 with COVID-19, enrolled during active disease. V usage is TRBV19 and J usage is TRBJ1-5; TRBD1 matches 7 bases. The sample taken for sequencing was peripheral blood. The CDR3 sequence: CASSTMTGSNQPQHF. CDR3 sequence (DNA): TGTGCCAGTAGTACCATGACAGGGAGCAATCAGCCCCAGCATTTT.